The rows below give T cell receptor beta chains drawn from one sample of a study of shared clonotypes between healthy human individuals. The assay was immunoSEQ multiplex PCR, and TCRdb's table has in-frame clones only and misses some. Among 1.5 million to 2.5 million clones listed, approximately 94% were seen once. The sequenced material came from naive CD8+ T cells sorted from blood. All receptors derive from a man younger than 35 in good health. Each CDR3 is given with its conserved first and last residue. Fields, in order: CDR3 length, J gene, clone size, V gene, D gene, CDR3 DNA, CDR3 protein. The D gene is left open where the match is weak. For some rows the clone size is stated as once, few or many, or as a class when expanded; others skip it.

12,TRBJ2-7,.,TRBV5-6,.,TGTGCCAGCAGTGGCAGGTCCTACGAGCAGTACTTC,CASSGRSYEQYF
12,TRBJ1-1,.,TRBV4-1,.,TGCGCCAGCAGCCCGTCAACAGGTGAAGCTTTCTTT,CASSPSTGEAFF
15,TRBJ2-5,.,TRBV10-3,TRBD2,TGTGCCATCAGCGAACTAGCGGGGGGCCAAGAGACCCAGTACTTC,CAISELAGGQETQYF
14,TRBJ1-6,few,TRBV27,.,TGTGCCAGCAGCGCCGGGACCCGGAGTTCACCCCTCCACTTT,CASSAGTRSSPLHF
15,TRBJ2-1,.,TRBV6-5,.,TGTGCCAGCAAAGAGACGATTAGCTCCTACAATGAGCAGTTCTTC,CASKETISSYNEQFF
20,TRBJ2-7,.,TRBV15,TRBD2,TGTGCCACCAGCATCCTTCACGAACTAGCGACTTTTTTCAGCTCCTACGAGCAGTACTTC,CATSILHELATFFSSYEQYF
17,TRBJ2-7,once,TRBV7-8,TRBD1,TGTGCCAGCAGCTTCCTTGACAGGGGAAAAAACTCCTACGAGCAGTACTTC,CASSFLDRGKNSYEQYF
12,TRBJ2-7,.,TRBV2,.,TGTGCCAGCAGCGGAATCGGCTACGAGCAGTACTTC,CASSGIGYEQYF
16,TRBJ1-2,.,TRBV13,.,TGTGCCAGCAGCGTAAGCGCAGGGGTAGACAACTATGGCTACACCTTC,CASSVSAGVDNYGYTF
17,TRBJ2-3,.,TRBV4-1,.,TGCGCCAGCAGTTCCGCGCGGACAAGGTCTAGCACAGATACGCAGTATTTT,CASSSARTRSSTDTQYF
13,TRBJ2-5,.,TRBV7-6,.,TGTGCCAGCAGCTTAGTCCAGCAAGAGACCCAGTACTTC,CASSLVQQETQYF
12,TRBJ2-1,.,TRBV29-1,.,TGCAGCGTTGAGGACATAGTCGATGAGCAGTTCTTC,CSVEDIVDEQFF
14,TRBJ2-2,.,TRBV4-3,.,TGCGCCAGCAGCCGGTTCGCGAACACCGGGGAGCTGTTTTTT,CASSRFANTGELFF
13,TRBJ1-1,.,TRBV9,TRBD1,TGTGCCAGCAGCCGGACAGGGGGAACTGAAGCTTTCTTT,CASSRTGGTEAFF
13,TRBJ1-2,.,TRBV11-2,.,TGTGCCAGCAGCTTAGATCCGACAGGCGGCTACACCTTC,CASSLDPTGGYTF
14,TRBJ2-7,.,TRBV19,.,TGTGCCAGTAGTCGACTGGGTGAGGGGTACGAGCAGTACTTC,CASSRLGEGYEQYF
16,TRBJ1-6,.,TRBV28,.,TGTGCCAGCAGTTTGGACAGTCTAAACGCGAATTCACCCCTCCACTTT,CASSLDSLNANSPLHF
16,TRBJ2-1,.,TRBV29-1,TRBD2,TGCAGCGTTGAAGGCATAGCGGGAACCCCCTACAATGAGCAGTTCTTC,CSVEGIAGTPYNEQFF
13,TRBJ2-7,.,TRBV6-5,.,TGTGCCAGCAGTTACTCTGAGTCACTAGAGCAGTACTTC,CASSYSESLEQYF
14,TRBJ2-2,.,TRBV4-1,TRBD1,TGCGCCAGCCGGGACAGGGCTAACACCGGGGAGCTGTTTTTT,CASRDRANTGELFF
16,TRBJ2-2,.,TRBV7-2,.,TGTGCCAGCAGCTTAGCTCAGGTCCTCAGCACCGGGGAGCTGTTTTTT,CASSLAQVLSTGELFF
16,TRBJ2-5,.,TRBV2,TRBD2,TGTGCCAGCAAAATTTTAGCGGGGGAACTCCAAGAGACCCAGTACTTC,CASKILAGELQETQYF
13,TRBJ1-2,.,TRBV27,.,TGTGCCAGCAGTGACAGGCCAGCCGGGGGCTACACCTTC,CASSDRPAGGYTF
15,TRBJ2-3,.,TRBV11-2,.,TGTGCCAGCAGCCCTGAGGCATGGGGCACAGATACGCAGTATTTT,CASSPEAWGTDTQYF
18,TRBJ2-7,.,TRBV29-1,TRBD2,TGCAGCGTTGAAGTGGGACTAGCGGGAGGGCCTTTCGCCTACGAGCAGTACTTC,CSVEVGLAGGPFAYEQYF
14,TRBJ2-5,.,TRBV4-3,.,TGCGCCAGCAGCCAAGAAGGCGGGGAAGAGACCCAGTACTTC,CASSQEGGEETQYF
15,TRBJ2-1,.,TRBV27,TRBD2,TGTGCCAGCAGTTTAGATAGCGGGAACTACAATGAGCAGTTCTTC,CASSLDSGNYNEQFF
14,TRBJ2-7,once,TRBV29-1,TRBD2,TGCAGCGTTGGCCACCCCGGACTAGCGTACGAGCAGTACTTC,CSVGHPGLAYEQYF
14,TRBJ2-7,.,TRBV2,TRBD2,TGTGCCAGCAGTGAACACGGGGGGGCTTCCGAGCAGTACTTC,CASSEHGGASEQYF
14,TRBJ1-5,.,TRBV9,.,TGTGCCAGCAGCGTATGGGGTGAGGGTCAGCCCCAGCATTTT,CASSVWGEGQPQHF
12,TRBJ2-7,.,TRBV9,TRBD1,TGTGCCAGCAGCTCAGGGGGAGCGGAGCAGTACTTC,CASSSGGAEQYF
13,TRBJ2-7,once,TRBV6-5,.,TGTGCCAGCAGTGCCGCATTAGGCTACGAGCAGTACTTC,CASSAALGYEQYF